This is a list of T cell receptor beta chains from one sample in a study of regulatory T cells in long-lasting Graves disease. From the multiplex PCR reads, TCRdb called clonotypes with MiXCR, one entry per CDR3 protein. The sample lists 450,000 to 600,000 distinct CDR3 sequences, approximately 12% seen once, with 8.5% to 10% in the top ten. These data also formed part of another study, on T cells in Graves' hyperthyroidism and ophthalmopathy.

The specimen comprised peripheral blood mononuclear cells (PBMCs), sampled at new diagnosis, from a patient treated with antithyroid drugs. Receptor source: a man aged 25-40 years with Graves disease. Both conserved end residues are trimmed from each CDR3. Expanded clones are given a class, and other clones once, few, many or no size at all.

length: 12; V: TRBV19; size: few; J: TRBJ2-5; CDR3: ASSFTGAKETQY
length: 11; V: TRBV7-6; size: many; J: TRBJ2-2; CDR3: ASGRPDTGELF
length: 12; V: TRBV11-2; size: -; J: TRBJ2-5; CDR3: ASSSFSSQETQY
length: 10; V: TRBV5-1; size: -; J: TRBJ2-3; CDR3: ASSRRGGTQY
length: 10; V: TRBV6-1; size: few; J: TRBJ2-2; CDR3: ASSTSTGELF
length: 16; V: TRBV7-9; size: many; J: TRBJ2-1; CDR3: ASSPGWGGTGRTNEQF
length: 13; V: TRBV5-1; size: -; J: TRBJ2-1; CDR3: ASSLGGTTYNEQF
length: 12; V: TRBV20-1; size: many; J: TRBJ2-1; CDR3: SATLQVPYNEQF
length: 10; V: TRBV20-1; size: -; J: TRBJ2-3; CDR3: SARDTKDTQY
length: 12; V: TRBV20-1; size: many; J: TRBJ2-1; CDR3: SAGRASDYNEQF
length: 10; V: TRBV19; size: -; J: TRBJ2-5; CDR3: ASRGGQETPY
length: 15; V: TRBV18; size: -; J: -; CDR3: ASSPPVLAGGQETQY
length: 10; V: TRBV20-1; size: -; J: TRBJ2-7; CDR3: SARLGPPEQY
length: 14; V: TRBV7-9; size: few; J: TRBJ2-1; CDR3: ASSLRTDIGRDEQF
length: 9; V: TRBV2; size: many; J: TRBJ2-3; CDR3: ASMGREGQY
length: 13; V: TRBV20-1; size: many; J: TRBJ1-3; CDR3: SARSAGGLRDTIY
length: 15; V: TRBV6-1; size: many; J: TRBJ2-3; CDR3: ASSPREGWTGTDTQY
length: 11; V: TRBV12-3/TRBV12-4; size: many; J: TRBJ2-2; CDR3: ASSLMGPGELF
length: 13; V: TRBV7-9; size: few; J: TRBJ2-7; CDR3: ASSLVSGGIREQY
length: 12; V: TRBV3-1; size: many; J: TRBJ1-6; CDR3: ASSEGVYNSPLH
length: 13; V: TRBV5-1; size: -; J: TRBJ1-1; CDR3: ASSLIGSGNTEAF
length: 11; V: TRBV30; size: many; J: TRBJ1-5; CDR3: AWSVVYNQPQH
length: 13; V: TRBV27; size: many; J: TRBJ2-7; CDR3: ATTRSAGGAYEQY
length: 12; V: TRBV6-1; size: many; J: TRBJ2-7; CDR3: ASSPGQGVSEQY
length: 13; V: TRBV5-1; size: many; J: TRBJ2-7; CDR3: ASSLAFDRDYEQY
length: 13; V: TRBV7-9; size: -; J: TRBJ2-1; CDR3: ASIFSAASYNEQF
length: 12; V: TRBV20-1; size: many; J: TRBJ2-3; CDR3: ILPDRSSTDTQY
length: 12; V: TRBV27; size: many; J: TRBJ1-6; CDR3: ASSTALLGSPLH
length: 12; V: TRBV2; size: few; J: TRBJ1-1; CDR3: ASSGRAGNTEAF
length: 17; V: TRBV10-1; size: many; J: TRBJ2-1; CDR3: ASSESLTRGGKAYNEQF
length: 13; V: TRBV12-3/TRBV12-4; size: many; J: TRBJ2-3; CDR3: ASRGTSFSTDTQY
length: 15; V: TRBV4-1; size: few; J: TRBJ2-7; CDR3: ASSQDRPPGGPYEQY
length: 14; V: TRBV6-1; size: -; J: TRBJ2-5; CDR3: ASRITRGMYQETQY
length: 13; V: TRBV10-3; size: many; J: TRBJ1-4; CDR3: AISESKGGNEKLF
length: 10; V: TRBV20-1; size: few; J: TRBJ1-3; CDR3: SARVPGNTIY
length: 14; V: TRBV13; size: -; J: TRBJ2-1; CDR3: ASSTGQGRIDNEQF
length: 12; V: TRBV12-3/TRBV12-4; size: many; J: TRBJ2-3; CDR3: ASSRGMRTDTQY
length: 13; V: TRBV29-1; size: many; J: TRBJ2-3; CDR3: SAQKDSTSTDTQY
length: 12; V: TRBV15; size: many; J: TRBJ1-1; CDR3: ATSRETGGTEAF
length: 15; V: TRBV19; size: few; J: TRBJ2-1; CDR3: ASSAHLAGDSYNEQF
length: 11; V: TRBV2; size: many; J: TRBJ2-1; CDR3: ASGGGFYNEQF
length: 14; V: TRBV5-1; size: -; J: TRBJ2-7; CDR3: ASSSSGRAKGYEQY
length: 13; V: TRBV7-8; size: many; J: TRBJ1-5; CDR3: ASSPRAGGNQPQH
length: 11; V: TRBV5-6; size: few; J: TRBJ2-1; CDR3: ASSFVGAGEQF
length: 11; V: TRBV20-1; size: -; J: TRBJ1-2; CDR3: SARDALNDGYT